This T cell receptor (beta chain) was sequenced during a study of blood T cells in healthy people across ages. This clonotype was picked up a small number of times. A J-beta primer mix and a sample-barcoded 5' primer were used in a second PCR of roughly 6 to 11 cycles. TCRdb used MiXCR to reprocess the 5' RACE reads, holding one entry per CDR3 protein. Among around 690,000 distinct CDR3 sequences listed, under 65% were seen once. This clonotype originated in a man aged 60-69 years in good health. The sample taken for sequencing was blood.

DNA of the CDR3: TGCAGTGTAAGACCCGGGACAGGGACCTACAATGAGCAGTTCTTC. Its translation is CSVRPGTGTYNEQFF. This chain links TRBV20-1 with TRBJ2-1; 9 bases fit TRBD1. CDR3 length: 15 residues. Germline V lookup: CDR1 DFQATT, CDR2 SNEGSKA (reference sequence). Trimming removed 7 bases from V and 2 bases from J; junction bases left unmatched: 9.